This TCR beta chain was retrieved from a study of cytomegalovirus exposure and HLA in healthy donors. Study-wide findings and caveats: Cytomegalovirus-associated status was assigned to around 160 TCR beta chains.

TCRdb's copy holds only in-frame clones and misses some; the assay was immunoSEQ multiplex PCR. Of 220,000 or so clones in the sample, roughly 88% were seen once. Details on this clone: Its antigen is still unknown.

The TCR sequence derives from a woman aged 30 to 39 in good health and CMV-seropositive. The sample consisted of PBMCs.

This CDR3 reads CASSNNRVGFTTNEKLFF. CDR3 bases: TGTGCCAGCAGCAACAACAGGGTCGGCTTTACAACTAATGAAAAACTGTTTTTT. The chain recombines TRBV7-8 with TRBJ1-4; D might be TRBD1 (6 bases). Germline V CDR1 and CDR2: SGHVS, FQNEAQ. CDR3 length equals 18 residues. Trimming removed 5 bases from V and 0 bases from J, with 19 bases in between.